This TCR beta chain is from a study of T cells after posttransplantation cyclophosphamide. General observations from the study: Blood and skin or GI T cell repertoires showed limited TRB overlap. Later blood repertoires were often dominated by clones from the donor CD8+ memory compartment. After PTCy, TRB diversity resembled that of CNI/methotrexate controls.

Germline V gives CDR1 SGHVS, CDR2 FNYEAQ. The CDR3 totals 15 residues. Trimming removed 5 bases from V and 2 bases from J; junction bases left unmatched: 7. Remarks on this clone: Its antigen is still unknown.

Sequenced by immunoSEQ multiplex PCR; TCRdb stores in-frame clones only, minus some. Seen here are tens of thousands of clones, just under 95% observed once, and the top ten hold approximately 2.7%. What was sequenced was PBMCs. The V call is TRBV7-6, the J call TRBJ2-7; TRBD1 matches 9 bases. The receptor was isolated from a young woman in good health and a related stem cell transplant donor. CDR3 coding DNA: TGTGCCAGCAGCCAAACAGGGGGCATTACCTACGAGCAGTACTTC. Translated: CASSQTGGITYEQYF.